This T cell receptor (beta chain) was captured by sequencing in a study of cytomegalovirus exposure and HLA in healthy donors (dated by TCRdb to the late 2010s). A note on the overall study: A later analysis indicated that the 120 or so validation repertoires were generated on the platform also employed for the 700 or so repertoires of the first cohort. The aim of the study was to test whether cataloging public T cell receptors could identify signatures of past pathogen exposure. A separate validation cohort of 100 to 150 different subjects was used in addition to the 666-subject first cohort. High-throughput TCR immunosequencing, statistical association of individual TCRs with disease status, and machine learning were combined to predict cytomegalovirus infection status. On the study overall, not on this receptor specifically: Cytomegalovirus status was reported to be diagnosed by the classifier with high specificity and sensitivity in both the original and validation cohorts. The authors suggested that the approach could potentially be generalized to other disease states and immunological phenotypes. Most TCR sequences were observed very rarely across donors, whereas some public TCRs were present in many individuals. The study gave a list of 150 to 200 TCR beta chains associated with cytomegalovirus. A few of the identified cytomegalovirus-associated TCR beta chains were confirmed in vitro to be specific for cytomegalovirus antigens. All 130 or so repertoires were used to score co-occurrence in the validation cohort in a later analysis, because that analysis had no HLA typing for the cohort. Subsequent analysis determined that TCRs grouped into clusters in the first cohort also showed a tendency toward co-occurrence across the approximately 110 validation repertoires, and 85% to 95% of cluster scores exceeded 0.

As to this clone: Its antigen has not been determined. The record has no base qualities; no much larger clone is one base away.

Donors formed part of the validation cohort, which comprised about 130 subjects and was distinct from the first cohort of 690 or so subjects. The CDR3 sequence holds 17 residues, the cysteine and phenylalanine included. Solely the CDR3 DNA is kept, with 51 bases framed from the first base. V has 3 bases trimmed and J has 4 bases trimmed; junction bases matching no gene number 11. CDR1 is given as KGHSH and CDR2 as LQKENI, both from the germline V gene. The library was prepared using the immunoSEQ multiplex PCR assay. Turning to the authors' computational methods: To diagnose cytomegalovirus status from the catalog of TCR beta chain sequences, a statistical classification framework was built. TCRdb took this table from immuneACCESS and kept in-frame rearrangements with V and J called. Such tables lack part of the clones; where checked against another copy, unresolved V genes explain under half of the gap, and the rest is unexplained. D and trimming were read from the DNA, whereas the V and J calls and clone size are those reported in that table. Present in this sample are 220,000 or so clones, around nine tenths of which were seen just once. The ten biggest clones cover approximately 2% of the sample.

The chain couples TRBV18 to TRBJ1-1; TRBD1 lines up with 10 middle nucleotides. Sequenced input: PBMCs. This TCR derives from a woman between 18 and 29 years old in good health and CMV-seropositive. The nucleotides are TGTGCCAGCTCACCGTACCGGGACAGGGGAGGATTCACTGAAGCTTTCTTT. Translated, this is CASSPYRDRGGFTEAFF.